A selection of T cell receptor beta chains follows, all from one sample in a study of monozygotic twins with inflammatory bowel disease. One entry per CDR3 protein, without DNA, is what TCRdb gives after re-calling the 5' RACE reads. The table gives about 380,000 distinct CDR3 sequences; the top ten clones make up around 2.6% of it. What was sequenced was blood. These receptors all stem from a human donor with ulcerative colitis or Crohn's disease, or a healthy co-twin of an affected twin (not recorded which). The CDR3 runs from the conserved cysteine through the conserved F or W.

v_gene,j_gene,CDR3aa
TRBV12-3/TRBV12-4,TRBJ2-7,CASSLAVRGPSSYEQYF
TRBV3-1,TRBJ1-5,CASSHGNSNQPQHF
TRBV20-1,TRBJ2-2,CSARTGGNTGELFF
TRBV20-1,TRBJ2-7,CSARGGVAPYEQYF
TRBV11-2,TRBJ2-5,CASSLLTGQETQYF
TRBV12-3/TRBV12-4,TRBJ1-5,CASSLRGGASNQPQHF
TRBV12-3/TRBV12-4,TRBJ2-1,CASSSRVEKQFF
TRBV5-6,TRBJ1-2,CASSLGRGHGYTF
TRBV5-1,TRBJ2-7,CASSLPSSSYEQYF
TRBV5-1,TRBJ2-1,CASSPGGSGGYNEQFF
TRBV6-1,TRBJ1-5,CASSAWTGKGQPQHF
TRBV12-3/TRBV12-4,TRBJ2-3,CASMAYTDTQYF
TRBV7-2,TRBJ1-3,CASSPKQGGNTIYF
TRBV10-3,TRBJ2-5,CAISGTGGQETQYF
TRBV5-1,TRBJ2-7,CASRDPTYEQYF
TRBV5-4,TRBJ2-7,CASSPRTGLEQYF
TRBV11-2,TRBJ2-5,CASSLVGQGRETQYF
TRBV5-1,TRBJ1-1,CASSSWTGLNTEAFF
TRBV5-1,TRBJ2-7,CASSFTTGSYEQYF
TRBV5-1,TRBJ2-1,CASRSGTSNEQFF
TRBV20-1,TRBJ2-1,CSAPDRGLYNEQFF
TRBV29-1,TRBJ2-2,CSVETRPDTGELFF
TRBV7-9,TRBJ1-1,CASSLSGWTEAFF
TRBV27,TRBJ2-7,CATLFRAGGASYEQYF
TRBV7-3,TRBJ2-5,CASSLSGQGETQYF